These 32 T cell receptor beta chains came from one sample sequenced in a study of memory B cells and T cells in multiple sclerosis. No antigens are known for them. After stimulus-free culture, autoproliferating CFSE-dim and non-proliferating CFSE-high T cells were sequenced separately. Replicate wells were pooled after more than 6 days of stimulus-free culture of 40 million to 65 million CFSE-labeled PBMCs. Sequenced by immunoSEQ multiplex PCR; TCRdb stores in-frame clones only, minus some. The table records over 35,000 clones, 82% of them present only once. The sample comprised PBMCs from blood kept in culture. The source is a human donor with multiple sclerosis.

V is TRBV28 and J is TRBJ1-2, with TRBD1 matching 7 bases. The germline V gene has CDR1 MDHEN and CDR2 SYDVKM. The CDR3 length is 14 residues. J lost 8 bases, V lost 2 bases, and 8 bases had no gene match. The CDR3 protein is CASSLRRGRQGYTF. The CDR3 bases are TGTGCCAGCAGTTTACGGAGGGGGCGACAGGGCTACACCTTC.

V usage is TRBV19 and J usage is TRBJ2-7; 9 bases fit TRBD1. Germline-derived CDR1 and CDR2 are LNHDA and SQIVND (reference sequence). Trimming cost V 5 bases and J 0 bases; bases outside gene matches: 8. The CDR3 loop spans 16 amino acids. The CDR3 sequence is CASSSWGTGTSYEQYF. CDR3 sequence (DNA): TGTGCCAGTAGTTCCTGGGGGACAGGGACCTCCTACGAGCAGTACTTC.

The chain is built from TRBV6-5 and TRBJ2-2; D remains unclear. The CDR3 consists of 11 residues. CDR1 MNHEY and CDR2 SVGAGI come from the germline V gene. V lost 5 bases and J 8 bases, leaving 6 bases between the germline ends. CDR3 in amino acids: CASSRRGELFF. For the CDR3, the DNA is TGTGCCAGCAGTAGGCGGGGGGAGCTGTTTTTT.

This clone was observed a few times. The CDR3 nucleotides read TGTGCCAGCAGTTACGGGCAGGGCAGCTCCTACGAGCAGTACTTC. Amino acid sequence: CASSYGQGSSYEQYF. This rearrangement joins TRBV6-6 to TRBJ2-7; a weak D match, TRBD1 (5 bases). The germline CDR1 and CDR2 sequences are MNHNY and SVGAGI (reference sequence). V lost 2 bases and J lost 0, with 11 bases in between. There are 15 residues in the CDR3.

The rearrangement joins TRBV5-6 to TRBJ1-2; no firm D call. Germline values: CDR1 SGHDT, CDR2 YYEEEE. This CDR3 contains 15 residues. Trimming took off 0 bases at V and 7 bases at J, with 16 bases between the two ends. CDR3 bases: TGTGCCAGCAGCTTGGTGGGCAGAAGGCCGGGTGGCTACACCTTC. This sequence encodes CASSLVGRRPGGYTF.

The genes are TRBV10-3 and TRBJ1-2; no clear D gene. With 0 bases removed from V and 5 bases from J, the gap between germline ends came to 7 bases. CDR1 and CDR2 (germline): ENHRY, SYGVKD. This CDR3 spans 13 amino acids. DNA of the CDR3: TGTGCCATCAGTGAGTCGAGGGAGTATGGCTACACCTTC. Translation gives CAISESREYGYTF.

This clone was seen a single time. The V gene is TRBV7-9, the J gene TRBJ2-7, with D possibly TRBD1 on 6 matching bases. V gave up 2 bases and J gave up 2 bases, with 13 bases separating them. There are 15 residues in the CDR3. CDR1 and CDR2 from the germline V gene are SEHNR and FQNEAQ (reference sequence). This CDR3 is CASSLRVTGTYEQYF. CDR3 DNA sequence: TGTGCCAGCAGCTTAAGAGTGACAGGAACCTACGAGCAGTACTTC.

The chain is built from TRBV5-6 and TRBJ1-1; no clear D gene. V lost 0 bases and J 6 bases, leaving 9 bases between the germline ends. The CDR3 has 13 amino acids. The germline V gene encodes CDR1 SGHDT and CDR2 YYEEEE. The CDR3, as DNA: TGTGCCAGCAGCTTGGATGTCCAGTCTGAAGCTTTCTTT. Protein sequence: CASSLDVQSEAFF.

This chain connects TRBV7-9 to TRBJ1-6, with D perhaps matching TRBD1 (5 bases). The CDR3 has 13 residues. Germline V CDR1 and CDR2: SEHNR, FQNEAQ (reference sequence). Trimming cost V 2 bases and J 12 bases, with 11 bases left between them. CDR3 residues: CASSLSDSEPLHF. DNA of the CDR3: TGTGCCAGCAGCTTAAGCGACAGCGAACCCCTCCACTTT.

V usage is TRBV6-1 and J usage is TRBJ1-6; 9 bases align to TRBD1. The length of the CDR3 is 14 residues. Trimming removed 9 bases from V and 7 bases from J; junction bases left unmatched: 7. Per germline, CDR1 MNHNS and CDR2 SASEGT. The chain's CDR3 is CASRWDRENSPLHF. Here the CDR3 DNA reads TGTGCCAGTAGGTGGGACAGGGAAAATTCACCCCTCCACTTT.

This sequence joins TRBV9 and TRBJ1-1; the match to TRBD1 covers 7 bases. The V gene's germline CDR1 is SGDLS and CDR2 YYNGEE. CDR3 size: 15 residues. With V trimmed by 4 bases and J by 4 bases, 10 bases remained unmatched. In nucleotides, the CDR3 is TGTGCCAGCAGCCCACGGGACAGATTTGGCACTGAAGCTTTCTTT. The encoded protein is CASSPRDRFGTEAFF. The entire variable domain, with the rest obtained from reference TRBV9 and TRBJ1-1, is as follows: DSGVTQTPKHLITATGQRVTLRCSPRSGDLSVYWYQQSLDQGLQFLIQYYNGEERAKGNILERFSAQQFPDLHSELNLSSLELGDSALYFCASSPRDRFGTEAFFGQGTRLTVV.

CDR3 DNA sequence: TGTGCCAGCAGCCCTCCCCCGCCAGGGGTCACCCTCCACTTT. This codes for CASSPPPPGVTLHF. V usage is TRBV7-2 and J usage is TRBJ1-6, with D tentatively TRBD1 (6 bases). The CDR3 totals 14 residues. Germline CDR1 and CDR2: SGHTA and FQGNSA. The ends were cut back, 5 bases at V and 14 bases at J, with 19 bases in the middle.

CDR3 amino acids: CASSLREILPQHF. The CDR3 DNA sequence: TGTGCCAGCAGCTTACGAGAGATTCTGCCCCAGCATTTT. The chain links TRBV7-2 to TRBJ1-5; D is unresolved. V was pared by 2 bases and J by 9 bases, with 11 bases between. This CDR3 is 13 amino acids long. In germline, CDR1 is SGHTA, CDR2 FQGNSA.

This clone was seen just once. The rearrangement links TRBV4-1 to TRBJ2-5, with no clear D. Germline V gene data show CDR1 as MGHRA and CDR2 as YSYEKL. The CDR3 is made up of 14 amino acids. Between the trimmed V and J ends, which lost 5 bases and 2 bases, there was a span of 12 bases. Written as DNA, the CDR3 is TGCGCCAGCAGCACCCTGGCTATGCAAGAGACCCAGTACTTC. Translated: CASSTLAMQETQYF.

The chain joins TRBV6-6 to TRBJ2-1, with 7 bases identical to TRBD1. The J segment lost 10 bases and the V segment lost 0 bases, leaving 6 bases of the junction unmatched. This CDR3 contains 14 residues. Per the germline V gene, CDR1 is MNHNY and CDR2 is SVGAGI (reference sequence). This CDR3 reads CASSYSRVQGEQFF. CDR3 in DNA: TGTGCCAGCAGTTACTCCAGGGTACAGGGGGAGCAGTTCTTC.

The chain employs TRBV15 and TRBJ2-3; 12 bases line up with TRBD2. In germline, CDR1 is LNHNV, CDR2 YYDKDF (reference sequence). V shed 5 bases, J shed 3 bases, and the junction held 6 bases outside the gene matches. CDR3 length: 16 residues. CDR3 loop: CATSRGLAGGTDTQYF. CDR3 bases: TGTGCCACCAGCCGAGGGCTAGCGGGGGGGACAGATACGCAGTATTTT.

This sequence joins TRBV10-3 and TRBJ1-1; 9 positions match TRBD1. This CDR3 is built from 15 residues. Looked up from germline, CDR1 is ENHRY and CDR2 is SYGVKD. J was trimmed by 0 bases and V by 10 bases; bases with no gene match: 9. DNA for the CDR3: TGTGCCACGGCTGAGGGGACAGGGCTGAACACTGAAGCTTTCTTT. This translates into CATAEGTGLNTEAFF.

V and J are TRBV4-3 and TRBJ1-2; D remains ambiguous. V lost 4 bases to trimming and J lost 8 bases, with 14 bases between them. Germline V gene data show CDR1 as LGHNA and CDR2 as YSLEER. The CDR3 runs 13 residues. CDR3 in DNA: TGCGCCAGCAGCCGAGCCGTCGGGCGGGGCTACACCTTC. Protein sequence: CASSRAVGRGYTF.

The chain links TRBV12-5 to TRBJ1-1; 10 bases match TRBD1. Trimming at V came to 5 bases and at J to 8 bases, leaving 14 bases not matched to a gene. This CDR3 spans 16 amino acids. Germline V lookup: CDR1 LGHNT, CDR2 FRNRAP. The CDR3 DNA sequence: TGTGCTAGTGGTCGGGAGGGACAGGGGTTAAGAGGAGAAGCTTTCTTT. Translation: CASGREGQGLRGEAFF.

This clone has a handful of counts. The CDR3 DNA sequence: TGTGCCAGCAGCCGAGAGGGCAGGGACTACGAGCAGTACTTC. This gives the protein CASSREGRDYEQYF. The rearrangement links TRBV7-9 to TRBJ2-7, with D perhaps TRBD1 or TRBD2 (5 bases each). V was trimmed by 5 bases and J by 3 bases, leaving 14 bases between them. The length of the CDR3 is 14 residues. Germline V gene sequence: CDR1 SEHNR, CDR2 FQNEAQ (reference sequence).

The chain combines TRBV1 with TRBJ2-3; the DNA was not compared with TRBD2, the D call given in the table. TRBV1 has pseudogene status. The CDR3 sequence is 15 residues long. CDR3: CTSSGSGGPTDTQYF. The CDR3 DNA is TGCACCAGCAGCGGGTCGGGGGGGCCTACAGATACGCAGTATTTT.

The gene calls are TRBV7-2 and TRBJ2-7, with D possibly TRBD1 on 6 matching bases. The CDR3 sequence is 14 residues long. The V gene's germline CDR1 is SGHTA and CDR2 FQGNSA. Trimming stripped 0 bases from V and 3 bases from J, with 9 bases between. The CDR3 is CASSLAQGVYEQYF. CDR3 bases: TGTGCCAGCAGCTTAGCACAGGGCGTCTACGAGCAGTACTTC.

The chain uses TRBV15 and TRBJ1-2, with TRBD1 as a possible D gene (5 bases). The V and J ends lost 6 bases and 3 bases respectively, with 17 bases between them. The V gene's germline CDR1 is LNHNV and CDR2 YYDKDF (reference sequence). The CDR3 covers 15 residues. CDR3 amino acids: CATRDEGRGDYGYTF. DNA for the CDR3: TGTGCCACCAGGGACGAGGGGAGAGGGGACTATGGCTACACCTTC.

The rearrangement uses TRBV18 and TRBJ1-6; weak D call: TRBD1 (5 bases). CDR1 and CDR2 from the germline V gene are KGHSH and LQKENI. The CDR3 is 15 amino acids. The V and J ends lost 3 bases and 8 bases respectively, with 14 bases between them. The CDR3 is CASSPTGLDDSPLHF. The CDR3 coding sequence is TGTGCCAGCTCACCGACGGGACTTGACGATTCACCCCTCCACTTT. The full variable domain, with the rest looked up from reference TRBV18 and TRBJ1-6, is NAGVMQNPRHLVRRRGQEARLRCSPMKGHSHVYWYRQLPEEGLKFMVYLQKENIIDESGMPKERFSAEFPKEGPSILRIQQVVRGDSAAYFCASSPTGLDDSPLHFGNGTRLTVT.

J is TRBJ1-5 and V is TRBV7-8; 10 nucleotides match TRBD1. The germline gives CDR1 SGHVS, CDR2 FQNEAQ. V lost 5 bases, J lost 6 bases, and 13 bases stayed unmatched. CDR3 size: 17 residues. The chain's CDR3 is CASSRRDRGSSGQPQHF. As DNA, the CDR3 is TGTGCCAGCAGCCGCCGGGACAGGGGATCATCAGGTCAGCCCCAGCATTTT.

In nucleotides, the CDR3 is TGTGCCACCAGCCCCCCAAGGGACAGGGGAATCCCGCCCCAGCATTTT. This codes for CATSPPRDRGIPPQHF. The gene calls are TRBV15 and TRBJ1-5; 10 nucleotides line up with TRBD1. Germline V lookup: CDR1 LNHNV, CDR2 YYDKDF (reference sequence). The CDR3 has 16 amino acids. The V gene end was trimmed by 5 bases and the J gene end by 9 bases; junction bases not matched to a gene: 13.

The CDR3 region is CASSYYTLGNSPLHF. CDR3 bases: TGTGCCAGCAGTTACTACACCCTCGGGAATTCACCCCTCCACTTT. The chain links TRBV6-6 to TRBJ1-6; D not resolved. The V and J ends lost 1 base and 7 bases respectively, with 11 bases between them. This CDR3 contains 15 residues. Germline CDR1 and CDR2: MNHNY and SVGAGI (reference sequence).

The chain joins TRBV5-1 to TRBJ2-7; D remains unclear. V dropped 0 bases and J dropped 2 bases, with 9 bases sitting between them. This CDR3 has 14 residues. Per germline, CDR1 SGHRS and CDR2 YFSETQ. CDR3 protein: CASSLARPTYEQYF. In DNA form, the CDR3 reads TGCGCCAGCAGCTTGGCCCGGCCGACCTACGAGCAGTACTTC.

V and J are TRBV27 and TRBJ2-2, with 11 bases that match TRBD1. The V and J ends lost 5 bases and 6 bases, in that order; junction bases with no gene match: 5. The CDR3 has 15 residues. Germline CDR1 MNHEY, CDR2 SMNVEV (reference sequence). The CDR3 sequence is CASSPRDRGSGELFF. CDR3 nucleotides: TGTGCCAGCAGTCCAAGGGACAGGGGGTCCGGGGAGCTGTTTTTT.

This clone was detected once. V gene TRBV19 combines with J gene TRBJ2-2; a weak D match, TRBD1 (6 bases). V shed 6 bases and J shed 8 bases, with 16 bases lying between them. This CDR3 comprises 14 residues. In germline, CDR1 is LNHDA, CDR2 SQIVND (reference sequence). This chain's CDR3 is CASRDSHWGGELFF. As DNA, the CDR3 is TGTGCCAGTAGGGACAGCCATTGGGGGGGGGAGCTGTTTTTT. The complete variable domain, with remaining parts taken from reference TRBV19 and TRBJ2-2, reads DGGITQSPKYLFRKEGQNVTLSCEQNLNHDAMYWYRQDPGQGLRLIYYSQIVNDFQKGDIAEGYSVSREKKESFPLTVTSAQKNPTAFYLCASRDSHWGGELFFGEGSRLTVL.

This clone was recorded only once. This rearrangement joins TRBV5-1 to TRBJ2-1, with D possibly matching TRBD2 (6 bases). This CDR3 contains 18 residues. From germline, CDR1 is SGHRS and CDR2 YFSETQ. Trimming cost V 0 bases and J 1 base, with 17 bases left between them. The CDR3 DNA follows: TGCGCCAGCAGCTTGGCCCCCGGGGGAAGCGCATCCTACAATGAGCAGTTCTTC. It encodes CASSLAPGGSASYNEQFF.

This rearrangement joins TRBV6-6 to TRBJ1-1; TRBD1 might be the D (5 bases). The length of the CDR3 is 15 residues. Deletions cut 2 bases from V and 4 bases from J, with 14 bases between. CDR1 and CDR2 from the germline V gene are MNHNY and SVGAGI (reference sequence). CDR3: CASSYLQGSATEAFF. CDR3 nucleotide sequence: TGTGCCAGCAGTTACCTTCAGGGAAGTGCCACTGAAGCTTTCTTT.